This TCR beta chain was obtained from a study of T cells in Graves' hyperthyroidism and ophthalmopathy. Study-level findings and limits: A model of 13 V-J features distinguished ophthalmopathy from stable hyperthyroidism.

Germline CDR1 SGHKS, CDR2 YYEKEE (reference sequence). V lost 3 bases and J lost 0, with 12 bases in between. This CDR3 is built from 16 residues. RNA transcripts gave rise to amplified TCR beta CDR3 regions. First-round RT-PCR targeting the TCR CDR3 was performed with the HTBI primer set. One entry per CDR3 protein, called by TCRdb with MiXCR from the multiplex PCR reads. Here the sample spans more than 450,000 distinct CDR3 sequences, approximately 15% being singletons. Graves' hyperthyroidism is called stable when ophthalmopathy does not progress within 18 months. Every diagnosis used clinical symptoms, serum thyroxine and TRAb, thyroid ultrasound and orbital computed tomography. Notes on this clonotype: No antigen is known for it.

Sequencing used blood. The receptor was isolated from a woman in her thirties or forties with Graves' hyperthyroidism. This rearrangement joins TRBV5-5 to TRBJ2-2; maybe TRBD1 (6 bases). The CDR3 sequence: CASSSRQDSNTGELFF. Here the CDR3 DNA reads TGTGCCAGCAGCTCGCGACAGGACTCGAACACCGGGGAGCTGTTTTTT.